Listed below are T cell receptor beta chains from one sample, sequenced in a study of T cells after yellow fever vaccination. TCRdb recomputed calls from the 5' RACE reads with MiXCR, one row per CDR3 protein. The profile shows some 320,000 distinct CDR3 sequences, roughly 8.7% of them singletons. Specimen: PBMCs, collected on the day of the first yellow fever vaccination. The receptors shown here come from a man between 18 and 29 years old who received the YFV17D yellow fever vaccine. Both conserved end residues are part of each CDR3. Part of the rows lack a size; the others show once, few, many or a class for expanded clones.

j_gene | len | v_gene | abundance | CDR3aa
TRBJ2-7 | 13 | TRBV6-2/TRBV6-3 | few | CASSRDLIYEQYF
TRBJ1-5 | 12 | TRBV20-1 | few | CSARDYGQPQHF
TRBJ2-3 | 17 | TRBV10-3 | few | CAIRATSGGGGTDTQYF
TRBJ1-5 | 12 | TRBV6-6 | - | CATQGGYQPQHF
TRBJ2-3 | 16 | TRBV7-2 | - | CASSRPSGGMSDTQYF
TRBJ2-2 | 17 | TRBV27 | - | CASSRQAPQGNTGELFF
TRBJ2-1 | 15 | TRBV7-2 | few | CASSLMLAGYNEQFF
TRBJ1-3 | 16 | TRBV12-3/TRBV12-4 | - | CASRRDPPRSGNTIYF
TRBJ1-1 | 15 | TRBV9 | few | CASSGSPGENTEAFF
TRBJ2-3 | 16 | TRBV7-6 | few | CASTLMAGDTTDTQYF
TRBJ1-4 | 14 | TRBV7-9 | - | CASTSQGYNEKLFF
TRBJ2-3 | 16 | TRBV5-4 | - | CASSLYASGGYDTQYF